This T cell receptor (beta chain) originates from a study of T cell responses to AZD1222 COVID-19 vaccine. There are 15 residues in the CDR3. CDR1 is SGHTA, CDR2 FQGNSA, per germline. V lost 4 bases, J lost 7 bases, and 8 bases stayed unmatched. Findings and caveats of the study: There were mostly white British donors and more females than males, and clonal diversity was possibly underestimated. Among AZD1222 vaccinees, only 5 to 7 were seropositive at baseline. Among vaccine-associated CD4 TCRs, coverage spanned spike, with dominance at 160-218 and 743-854.

Second-dose intervals of approximately 4 or approximately 12 weeks were pooled. Profiling relied on immunoSEQ multiplex PCR, and the TCRdb table lists in-frame clones only, not all of them. The profile shows 150,000 or so clones, about 89% of them singletons. Of note for this clone: The target antigen is unknown.

This receptor was obtained from an adult who received the AZD1222 COVID-19 vaccine. The sample in question was peripheral blood, obtained 28 days after the second AZD1222 dose. The genes are TRBV7-2 and TRBJ1-4; 8 bases map to TRBD1. The CDR3 DNA follows: TGTGCCAGCAGCTCATCAGGGGGCGCGGGTGAAAAACTGTTTTTT. Encoded protein: CASSSSGGAGEKLFF.